This record looks at one T cell receptor beta chain sequence and its context. This sample is drawn from a study of blood T cell repertoires in COVID-19. V lost 8 bases and J 2 bases, leaving 10 bases between the germline ends. The CDR3 length is 13 residues. Germline assignment: CDR1 LNHDA and CDR2 SQIVND (reference sequence). Participants reported their clinical history, and cohort assignment relied on those reports. Per the original methods: Nucleated cell number was recorded as an estimate derived from reference gene primer amplification. The protocol was immunoSEQ multiplex PCR, while the TCRdb copy is restricted to in-frame clones and leaves out a portion. D and trimming were read from the DNA, whereas the V and J calls and clone size are those reported in that table. The sample records 310,000 or so clones, 90% being singletons.

This sequence was found in a woman in her late teens or twenties with acute COVID-19. J is TRBJ1-3 and V is TRBV19; D may be TRBD1 (5 bases). Sequencing input: PBMCs or T cells enriched from blood (not recorded which). The DNA for the CDR3 is TGTGCCAGTTACAGACAGCCTGGAAACACCATATATTTT. Protein sequence: CASYRQPGNTIYF.